The present T cell receptor (beta chain) was sequenced within a study of response to subunit inactivated influenza vaccine. TCRdb reprocessed the RT-PCR reads via MiXCR and lists one record per CDR3 protein. The top ten hold about 1.9% of the sample, which has about 520,000 distinct CDR3 sequences, about 25% seen once. Points from the study as a whole: Every seasonal influenza vaccination brings in few new T cells, the authors suggested.

Concerning this clonotype: Its antigen is undetermined.

The receptor was isolated from a man aged 45-65 years who received an inactivated influenza vaccine. Sequenced material: CD4+ T cells sorted from PBMCs, taken about 5 days after vaccination.

The CDR3 loop reads CSARYNAYGYTF. The CDR3 coding sequence is TGCAGTGCTAGATACAACGCCTATGGCTACACCTTC. This sequence joins TRBV20-1 and TRBJ1-2, with D unclear. The CDR3 totals 12 residues. Between the trimmed V and J ends, which lost 2 bases and 4 bases, there was a span of 8 bases. CDR1 is DFQATT, CDR2 SNEGSKA, per germline (reference sequence).